Each of the 8 T cell receptor beta chains below was sequenced from the same sample in a study of OX40 agonist ivuxolimab in advanced cancers. Receptors were amplified or captured by the immunoSEQ multiplex PCR assay. TCRdb holds this immuneACCESS table with in-frame rearrangements only. Some clones are missing; in checked studies, unresolved V genes explain under half, and the rest has no known cause. The sample data list some 46,000 clones, and 89% of these were observed just once. About 12% of the sample lies in the top ten. This specimen was CD4+ or CD8+ T cells sorted from blood, taken in a trial of the OX40 agonist ivuxolimab. Receptors were obtained from an adult with an advanced solid tumor such as melanoma, head and neck, liver or kidney cancer.

The V and J genes are TRBV6-1 and TRBJ2-1; 10 bases line up with TRBD1. The CDR3 extends over 13 amino acids. Germline V gives CDR1 MNHNS, CDR2 SASEGT. V gave up 1 base and J gave up 9 bases; unmatched junction bases: 0. Written as DNA, the CDR3 is TGTGCCAGCAGTGAAGGGGACAGGGGTGAGCAGTTCTTC. Translating gives CASSEGDRGEQFF.

This clone was seen only once. The rearrangement joins TRBV7-9 to TRBJ1-5; D not resolved. This CDR3 comprises 16 residues. CDR1 and CDR2 (germline): SEHNR, FQNEAQ (reference sequence). Deletions cut 1 base from V and 7 bases from J, with 17 bases between. The CDR3 sequence is CASSLEAGPRMQPQHF. CDR3 DNA sequence: TGTGCCAGCAGCTTAGAGGCCGGGCCTCGGATGCAGCCCCAGCATTTT. The full variable domain, its missing parts supplied by reference TRBV7-9 and TRBJ1-5, is DTGVSQNPRHKITKRGQNVTFRCDPISEHNRLYWYRQTLGQGPEFLTYFQNEAQLEKSRLLSDRFSAERPKGSFSTLEIQRTEQGDSAMYLCASSLEAGPRMQPQHFGDGTRLSIL.

The rearrangement uses TRBV2 and TRBJ2-7, with TRBD2 matching over 8 bases. The CDR3 is made up of 15 amino acids. V was clipped by 8 bases and J by 0 bases; unmatched bases: 9. Germline V lookup: CDR1 SNHLY, CDR2 FYNNEI. CDR3 region: CASLSSGLSSYEQYF. The CDR3 region has the DNA TGTGCCAGCCTCTCTAGCGGGCTTAGCTCCTACGAGCAGTACTTC.

Only one count was recorded for this clone. The rearrangement joins TRBV5-6 to TRBJ2-7; D is possibly TRBD1 (7 bases). The CDR3 is made up of 12 amino acids. V lost 7 bases to trimming and J lost 3 bases, with 11 bases between them. CDR1 is SGHDT and CDR2 is YYEEEE in the germline V gene. CDR3 coding DNA: TGTGCCAGCGGGGGGACAGACTACGAGCAGTACTTC. Translating it yields CASGGTDYEQYF.

The CDR3 is CASMVWGRSGELFF. As DNA, the CDR3 is TGTGCCAGTATGGTTTGGGGGAGGAGCGGGGAGCTGTTTTTT. This chain connects TRBV19 to TRBJ2-2; possibly TRBD2 for D (6 bases). Trimming cost V 7 bases and J 7 bases, with 16 bases left between them. From germline, CDR1 is LNHDA and CDR2 SQIVND (reference sequence). This CDR3 spans 14 amino acids.

V and J are TRBV9 and TRBJ2-7; 11 nucleotides line up with TRBD1. The CDR3 has 16 amino acids. The germline gives CDR1 SGDLS, CDR2 YYNGEE. With 4 bases clipped from V and 5 bases from J, the junction kept 11 bases outside the gene matches. CDR3 region: CASSPRSGQGDHEQYF. CDR3 DNA: TGTGCCAGCAGCCCGCGCTCGGGACAGGGGGACCACGAGCAGTACTTC.

This chain links TRBV7-3 with TRBJ2-1, with D perhaps TRBD2 (6 bases). Germline V CDR1 and CDR2: SGHTA, FQGTGA. V lost 2 bases and J lost 10, with 6 bases in between. The CDR3 contains 11 residues. CDR3 loop: CASSLGREQFF. The CDR3 DNA reads TGTGCCAGCAGCTTAGGGAGGGAGCAGTTCTTC. The whole variable domain, filled in from reference TRBV7-3 and TRBJ2-1, reads GAGVSQTPSNKVTEKGKYVELRCDPISGHTALYWYRQSLGQGPEFLIYFQGTGAADDSGLPNDRFFAVRPEGSVSTLKIQRTERGDSAVYLCASSLGREQFFGPGTRLTVL.

This chain joins TRBV4-1 and TRBJ1-2, with TRBD1 matching over 9 bases. CDR1 and CDR2 (germline): MGHRA, YSYEKL. The trim removed 4 bases at V and 5 bases at J, leaving 17 bases unmatched. This CDR3 contains 18 residues. As DNA, the CDR3 is TGCGCCAGCAGCCCAAAAGTGATAACCGGACAGGGGATGTATGGCTACACCTTC. Residues: CASSPKVITGQGMYGYTF.